Here is one T cell receptor beta chain with its context. Its antigen is not identified. The record originates from a study of cytomegalovirus exposure and HLA in healthy donors. General study findings and limits: TCR beta V segments were, for the most part, productive about 90% or about 30% of the time in an earlier analysis.

CDR3 length: 15 residues. The V end lost 8 bases, the J end lost 2 bases, and 19 bases lay between the germline ends. CDR1 and CDR2 from the germline V gene are MNHEY and SVGAGI. PCR employed 60 Vbeta and 13 Jbeta primers. Here immunoSEQ multiplex PCR was the method, and the copy in TCRdb shows in-frame clones only, minus some. The profile covers 85,000 to 130,000 clones, with roughly 82% appearing a single time and 1.5% to 2% taken by the ten largest. The chain couples TRBV6-5 to TRBJ2-7, with a tentative D call TRBD1 (6 bases). This sequence was found in a middle-aged man in good health and CMV-seronegative. The sequencing sample was made of PBMCs. The CDR3 sequence is CASAFGRGSTYEQYF. The DNA for the CDR3 is TGTGCCAGCGCCTTTGGCAGGGGATCCACCTACGAGCAGTACTTC.